What follows is one T cell receptor (beta chain) and its context. Authors' data handling: Estimation of nucleated cell counts relied on the amplification of reference gene primers. Assay: immunoSEQ multiplex PCR; the TCRdb copy retains only in-frame clones and omits some. The V and J calls and clone size were taken over from that table, and D and trimming were inferred from the DNA. The repertoire holds 100,000 to 150,000 clones, with 85% as singletons. The ends lost 3 bases at V and 7 bases at J; junction bases unmatched: 2. The CDR3 has 12 amino acids. The germline CDR1 and CDR2 sequences are SGHNT and YYREEE (reference sequence). The sample belongs to a study of blood T cell repertoires in COVID-19. Study-wide context: Spain, Italy and the United States supplied samples that represented acute and convalescent COVID-19. T cells, B-cell-depleted T cells, or PBMCs supplied cDNA or gDNA.

This sequence originates from a woman of 80 years or more with acute or convalescent COVID-19. Sample: peripheral blood. V and J are TRBV5-4 and TRBJ1-1; TRBD1 agrees at 8 bases. Here the CDR3 reads CASSSGGGEAFF. The CDR3 DNA follows: TGTGCCAGCAGCTCAGGGGGCGGTGAAGCTTTCTTT.